Here is one T cell receptor (beta chain) with its context. These data are taken from a study of control samples from healthy donors and cancer patients. Assay used: immunoSEQ multiplex PCR; TCRdb lists only in-frame clones, some missing. The sample consists of roughly 150,000 clones, 80% to 95% of them appearing once. Between the trimmed V and J ends, which lost 1 base and 3 bases, there was a span of 7 bases. The length of the CDR3 is 13 residues. The germline V gene has CDR1 MGHRA and CDR2 YSYEKL. The chain couples TRBV4-1 to TRBJ2-7; D uncertain. The receptor's source is a young woman in good health. Sequences were obtained from blood. CDR3 sequence: CASSQGMLYEQYF. CDR3 DNA sequence: TGCGCCAGCAGCCAAGGGATGCTCTACGAGCAGTACTTC.